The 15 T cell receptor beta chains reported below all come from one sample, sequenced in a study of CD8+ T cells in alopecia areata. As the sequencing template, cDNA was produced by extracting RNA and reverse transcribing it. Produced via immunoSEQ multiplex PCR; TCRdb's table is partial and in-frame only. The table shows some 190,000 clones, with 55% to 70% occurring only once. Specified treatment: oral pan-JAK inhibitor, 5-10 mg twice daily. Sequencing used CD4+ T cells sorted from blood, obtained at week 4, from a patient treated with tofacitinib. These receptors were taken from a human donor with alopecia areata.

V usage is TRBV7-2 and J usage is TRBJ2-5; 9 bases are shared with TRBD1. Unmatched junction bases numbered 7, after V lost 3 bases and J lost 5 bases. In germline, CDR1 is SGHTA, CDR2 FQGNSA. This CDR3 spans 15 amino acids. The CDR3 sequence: CASSLGTGTWETQYF. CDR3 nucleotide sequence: TGTGCCAGCAGCTTGGGGACAGGGACTTGGGAGACCCAGTACTTC. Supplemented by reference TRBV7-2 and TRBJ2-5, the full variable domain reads GAGVSQSPSNKVTEKGKDVELRCDPISGHTALYWYRQSLGQGLEFLIYFQGNSAPDKSGLPSDRFSAERTGGSVSTLTIQRTQQEDSAVYLCASSLGTGTWETQYFGPGTRLLVL.

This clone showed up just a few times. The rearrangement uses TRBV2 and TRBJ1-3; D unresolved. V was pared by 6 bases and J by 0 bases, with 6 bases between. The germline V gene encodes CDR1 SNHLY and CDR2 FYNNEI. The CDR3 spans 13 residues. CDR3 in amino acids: CASRGISGNTIYF. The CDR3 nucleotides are TGTGCCAGCAGGGGGATCTCTGGAAACACCATATATTTT. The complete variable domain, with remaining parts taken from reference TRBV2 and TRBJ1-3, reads EPEVTQTPSHQVTQMGQEVILRCVPISNHLYFYWYRQILGQKVEFLVSFYNNEISEKSEIFDDQFSVERPDGSNFTLKIRSTKLEDSAMYFCASRGISGNTIYFGEGSWLTVV.

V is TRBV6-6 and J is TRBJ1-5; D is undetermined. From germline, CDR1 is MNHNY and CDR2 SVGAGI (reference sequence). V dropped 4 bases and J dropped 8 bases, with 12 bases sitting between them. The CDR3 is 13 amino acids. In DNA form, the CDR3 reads TGTGCCAGCAGTTCCCCGAGCAGCAAGCCCCAGCATTTT. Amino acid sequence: CASSSPSSKPQHF.

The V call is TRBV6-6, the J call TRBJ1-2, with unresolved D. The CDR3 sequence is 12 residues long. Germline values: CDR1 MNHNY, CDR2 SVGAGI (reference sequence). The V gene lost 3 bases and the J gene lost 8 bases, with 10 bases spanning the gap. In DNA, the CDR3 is TGTGCCAGCAGTTATCCCGATGGGGGCTACACCTTC. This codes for CASSYPDGGYTF.

This CDR3 is CASAGPADTQYF. The CDR3 nucleotides are TGTGCTAGTGCCGGCCCCGCAGATACGCAGTATTTT. The chain combines TRBV12-5 with TRBJ2-3; D remains ambiguous. V lost 7 bases to trimming and J lost 4 bases, with 9 bases between them. Germline CDR1 is LGHNT and CDR2 is FRNRAP. The CDR3 contains 12 residues.

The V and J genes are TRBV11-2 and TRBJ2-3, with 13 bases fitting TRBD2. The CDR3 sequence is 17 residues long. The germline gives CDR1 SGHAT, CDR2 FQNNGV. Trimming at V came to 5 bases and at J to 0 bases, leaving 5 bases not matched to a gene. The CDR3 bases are TGTGCCAGCAGCCAACAGGGACTAGCGGGAAGCACAGATACGCAGTATTTT. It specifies CASSQQGLAGSTDTQYF. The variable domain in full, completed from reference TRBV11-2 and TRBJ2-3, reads EAGVAQSPRYKIIEKRQSVAFWCNPISGHATLYWYQQILGQGPKLLIQFQNNGVVDDSQLPKDRFSAERLKGVDSTLKIQPAKLEDSAVYLCASSQQGLAGSTDTQYFGPGTRLTVL.

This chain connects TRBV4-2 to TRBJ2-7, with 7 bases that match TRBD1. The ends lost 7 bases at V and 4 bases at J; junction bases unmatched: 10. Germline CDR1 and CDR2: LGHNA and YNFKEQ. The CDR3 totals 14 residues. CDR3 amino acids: CASKPREGAYEQYF. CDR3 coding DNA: TGTGCCAGCAAGCCCCGAGAGGGGGCGTACGAGCAGTACTTC.

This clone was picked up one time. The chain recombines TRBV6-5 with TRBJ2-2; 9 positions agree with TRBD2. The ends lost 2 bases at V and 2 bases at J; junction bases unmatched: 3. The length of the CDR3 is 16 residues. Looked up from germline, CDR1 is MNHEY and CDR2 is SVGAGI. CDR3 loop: CASSYPTSGNTGELFF. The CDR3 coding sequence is TGTGCCAGCAGTTACCCGACTAGCGGAAACACCGGGGAGCTGTTTTTT.

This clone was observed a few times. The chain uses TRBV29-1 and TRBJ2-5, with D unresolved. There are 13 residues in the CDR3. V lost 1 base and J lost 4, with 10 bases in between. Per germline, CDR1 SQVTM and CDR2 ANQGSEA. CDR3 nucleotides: TGCAGCGTTGAAGGGTCGGTTACAGAGACCCAGTACTTC. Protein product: CSVEGSVTETQYF.

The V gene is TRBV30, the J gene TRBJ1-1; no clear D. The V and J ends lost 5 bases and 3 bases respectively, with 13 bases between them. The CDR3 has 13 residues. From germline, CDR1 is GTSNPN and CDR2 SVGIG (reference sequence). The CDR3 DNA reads TGTGCCTGGGCCGAACATGGCGACACTGAAGCTTTCTTT. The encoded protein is CAWAEHGDTEAFF.

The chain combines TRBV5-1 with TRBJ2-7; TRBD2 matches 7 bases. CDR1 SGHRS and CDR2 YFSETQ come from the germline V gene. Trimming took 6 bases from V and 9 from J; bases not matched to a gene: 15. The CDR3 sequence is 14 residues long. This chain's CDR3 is CASTLGAGDIGQYF. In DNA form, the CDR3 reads TGCGCCAGCACGTTAGGTGCGGGAGACATTGGGCAGTACTTC.

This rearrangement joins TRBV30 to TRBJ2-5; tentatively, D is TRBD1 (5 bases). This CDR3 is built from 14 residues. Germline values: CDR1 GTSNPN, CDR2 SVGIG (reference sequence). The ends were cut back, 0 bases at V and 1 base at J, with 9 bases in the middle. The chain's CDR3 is CAWSVTGSQETQYF. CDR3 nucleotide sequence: TGTGCCTGGAGTGTCACAGGATCCCAAGAGACCCAGTACTTC.

CDR3 amino acids: CSATHLALPYEQYF. Written as DNA, the CDR3 is TGCAGCGCAACCCACCTCGCCCTGCCCTACGAGCAGTACTTC. The genes are TRBV29-1 and TRBJ2-7; D is uncertain. Germline CDR1 SQVTM, CDR2 ANQGSEA. The length of the CDR3 is 14 residues. The V end was cut by 7 bases, the J end by 2 bases, with 18 bases between.

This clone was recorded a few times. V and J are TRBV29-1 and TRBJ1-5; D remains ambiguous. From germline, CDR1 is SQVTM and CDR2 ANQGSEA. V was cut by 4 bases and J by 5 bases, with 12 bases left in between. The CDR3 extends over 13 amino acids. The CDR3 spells CSVGYGKDQPQHF. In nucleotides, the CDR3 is TGCAGCGTTGGGTATGGAAAGGATCAGCCCCAGCATTTT.

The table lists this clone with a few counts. In DNA form, the CDR3 reads TGCAGCGTTGAAGGAGGGGGGACTAATGAAAAACTGTTTTTT. It yields the protein CSVEGGGTNEKLFF. The chain employs TRBV29-1 and TRBJ1-4, with TRBD1 as a possible D gene (6 bases). CDR1 SQVTM and CDR2 ANQGSEA come from the germline V gene. Trimming removed 1 base from V and 2 bases from J, with 8 bases in between. The CDR3 runs to 14 residues.